The 9 T cell receptor beta chains given below trace back to one sample, sequenced in a study of T cell responses to AZD1222 COVID-19 vaccine. Profiled with immunoSEQ multiplex PCR; TCRdb holds only in-frame clones, not every one. The sample yields fewer than 150,000 clones, around 89% seen once. The sequencing used peripheral blood, collected 28 days after the second AZD1222 dose. The receptors stem from an adult who received the AZD1222 COVID-19 vaccine.

The chain recombines TRBV13 with TRBJ2-5; possibly TRBD2 for D (6 bases). V dropped 0 bases and J dropped 2 bases, with 7 bases sitting between them. CDR1 PRHDT and CDR2 FYEKMQ come from the germline V gene (reference sequence). The CDR3 is 14 amino acids. DNA of the CDR3: TGTGCCAGCAGCTTAGGCGGAGGGCAAGAGACCCAGTACTTC. Translated, it gives CASSLGGGQETQYF.

The chain links TRBV28 to TRBJ1-1; D may be TRBD1 (5 bases). The germline V and J ends were trimmed by 3 bases and 11 bases, with 19 bases remaining between them. From germline, CDR1 is MDHEN and CDR2 SYDVKM. The CDR3 contains 14 residues. CDR3: CASSFPDYDSRAFF. The DNA for the CDR3 is TGTGCCAGCAGTTTCCCCGATTATGACAGCAGGGCTTTCTTT.

The chain combines TRBV28 with TRBJ1-2, with TRBD1 identical over 7 bases. Germline CDR1 is MDHEN and CDR2 is SYDVKM. Trimming took 2 bases from V and 4 from J; bases not matched to a gene: 4. This CDR3 has 14 amino acids. The CDR3 nucleotides are TGTGCCAGCAGTTTACCCAGGGGGTTCTATGGCTACACCTTC. Its protein product is CASSLPRGFYGYTF.

V is TRBV10-1 and J is TRBJ2-7; possibly TRBD2 for D (5 bases). The CDR3 length is 12 residues. V lost 10 bases, J lost 5 bases, and 15 bases lay in between. CDR1 and CDR2 from the germline V gene are WNHNN and SYGVQD (reference sequence). CDR3 sequence: CAITLGTDEQYF. CDR3 nucleotide sequence: TGCGCCATCACACTAGGAACCGACGAGCAGTACTTC.

V is TRBV6-6 and J is TRBJ2-7, with TRBD1 matching over 8 bases. The V segment lost 8 bases and the J segment 1 base; nucleotides outside the gene matches: 4. Germline V lookup: CDR1 MNHNY, CDR2 SVGAGI (reference sequence). This CDR3 has 13 amino acids. The CDR3 spells CASSRTGSYEQYF. CDR3 sequence (DNA): TGTGCCAGCTCTAGGACAGGGTCCTACGAGCAGTACTTC.

The gene calls are TRBV9 and TRBJ2-4, with 8 positions matching TRBD1. This CDR3 spans 13 amino acids. Germline lookup yields CDR1 SGDLS and CDR2 YYNGEE. With 0 bases clipped from V and 16 bases from J, the junction kept 9 bases outside the gene matches. CDR3 residues: CASSVGLGQGIYF. CDR3 sequence (DNA): TGTGCCAGCAGCGTAGGGCTAGGACAGGGCATTTACTTC.

This chain connects TRBV12-3 or TRBV12-4 to TRBJ2-1, with D possibly matching TRBD1 (6 bases). CDR3 length: 11 amino acids. V gave up 2 bases and J gave up 12 bases, with 8 bases separating them. CDR3 bases: TGTGCCAGCAGTTTAAGGGGGTCGCAGTTCTTC. It encodes CASSLRGSQFF.

The genes are TRBV29-1 and TRBJ1-1; weak D call: TRBD1 (6 bases). Between the trimmed V and J ends, which lost 6 bases and 11 bases, there was a span of 16 bases. The CDR3 spans 11 residues. Germline CDR1 is SQVTM and CDR2 is ANQGSEA. DNA of the CDR3: TGCAGCGTAAAGGGGGAAATTGATGCTTTCTTT. Its translation: CSVKGEIDAFF.

Remarks on this clone: Other DNA sequences in the same sample also yield this CDR3. This sequence joins TRBV29-1 and TRBJ1-2; D is ambiguous. In germline, CDR1 is SQVTM, CDR2 ANQGSEA. The CDR3 runs to 10 residues. Trimming pared 7 bases from V and 5 bases from J, leaving 8 bases between. In nucleotides, the CDR3 is TGCAGCGCCGGAGGGTATGGCTACACCTTC. Protein: CSAGGYGYTF.